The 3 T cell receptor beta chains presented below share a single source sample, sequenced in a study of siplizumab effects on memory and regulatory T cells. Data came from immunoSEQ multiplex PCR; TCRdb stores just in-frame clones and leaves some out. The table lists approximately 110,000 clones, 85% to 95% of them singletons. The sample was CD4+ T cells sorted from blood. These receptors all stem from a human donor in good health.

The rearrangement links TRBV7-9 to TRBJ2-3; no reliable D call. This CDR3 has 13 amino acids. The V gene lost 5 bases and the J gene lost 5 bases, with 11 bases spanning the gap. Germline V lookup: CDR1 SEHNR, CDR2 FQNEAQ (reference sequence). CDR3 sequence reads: CASSPSWGDTQYF. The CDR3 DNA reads TGTGCCAGCAGCCCGAGTTGGGGAGATACGCAGTATTTT.

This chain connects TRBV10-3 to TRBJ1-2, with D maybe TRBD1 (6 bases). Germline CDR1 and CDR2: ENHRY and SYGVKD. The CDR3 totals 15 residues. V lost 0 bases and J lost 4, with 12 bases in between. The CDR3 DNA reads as TGTGCCATCAGTGAGTCGATGGACAGCACCTATGGCTACACCTTC. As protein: CAISESMDSTYGYTF.

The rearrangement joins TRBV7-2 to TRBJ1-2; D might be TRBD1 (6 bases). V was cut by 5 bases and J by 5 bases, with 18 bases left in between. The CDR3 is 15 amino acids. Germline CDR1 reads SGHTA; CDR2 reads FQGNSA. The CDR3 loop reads CASSIDRRVSYGYTF. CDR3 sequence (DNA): TGTGCCAGCAGCATAGACAGGAGGGTTTCATATGGCTACACCTTC.